The T cell receptor beta chain under discussion was sequenced for a study of blood T cell repertoires in COVID-19. Produced via immunoSEQ multiplex PCR; TCRdb's table is partial and in-frame only. The data contain about 480,000 clones, over 75% of them seen just once; the ten biggest clones take up approximately 1.8%. Trimming shortened V by 2 bases and J by 7 bases, and 12 bases separated the two germline ends. Germline V gene sequence: CDR1 MNHEY, CDR2 SMNVEV (reference sequence). The CDR3 has 15 amino acids. The TCR comes from a woman in her thirties or forties who had recovered from COVID-19. This rearrangement joins TRBV27 to TRBJ1-6, with D hard to call. Sequencing was carried out using PBMCs or T cells enriched from blood (not recorded which). DNA for the CDR3: TGTGCCAGCAGTTTAGAGTCAGGTTGGAATTCACCCCTCCACTTT. This gives the protein CASSLESGWNSPLHF.